The 14 T cell receptor beta chains below all came from one sample that was sequenced in a study of CD8+ T cells in alopecia areata. Isolated RNA was reverse transcribed into cDNA used as the sequencing template. The protocol was immunoSEQ multiplex PCR, while the TCRdb copy is restricted to in-frame clones and leaves out a portion. Among some 180,000 clones listed, around 63% were seen once. The material sequenced was CD4+ T cells sorted from blood, taken at week 0. The receptors were sampled from a human donor with alopecia areata.

The chain links TRBV23-1 to TRBJ2-7; D may be TRBD2 (6 bases). TRBV23-1 is an ORF, with its function uncertain. Trimming took off 0 bases at V and 1 base at J, with 10 bases between the two ends. The CDR3 spans 15 residues. CDR3 DNA: TGCGCCAGCAGTCAATCGATCGGGGGATCCTACGAGCAGTACTTC. Its translation: CASSQSIGGSYEQYF.

The chain has TRBV9 and TRBJ2-7; D remains unclear. The V end was cut by 2 bases, the J end by 0 bases, with 12 bases between. The CDR3 has 15 residues. Germline lookup yields CDR1 SGDLS and CDR2 YYNGEE. The CDR3 loop is CASSVLDTGSYEQYF. CDR3 DNA: TGTGCCAGCAGCGTCCTCGACACTGGCTCCTACGAGCAGTACTTC.

For this clone: Mismatch with germline at one junction end may stem from a read error. V usage is TRBV30 and J usage is TRBJ1-1; D is perhaps TRBD1 (6 bases). The CDR3 consists of 12 residues. CDR1 is GTSNPN, CDR2 SVGIG, per germline (reference sequence). The CDR3 DNA reads as TGTGTCTGGAGTCCCGGACAGTTGATAGCTTTCTTT. This translates into CVWSPGQLIAFF.

This clone came up a few times. V is TRBV9 and J is TRBJ1-2; 9 bases are shared with TRBD1. Unmatched junction bases numbered 10, after V lost 4 bases and J lost 6 bases. The CDR3 is 15 residues long. CDR1 is SGDLS, CDR2 YYNGEE, per germline. Written as DNA, the CDR3 is TGTGCCAGCAGCCTAGGACAGGGGATATCAGATGGCTACACCTTC. This sequence encodes CASSLGQGISDGYTF.

This sequence joins TRBV29-1 and TRBJ2-5; D unresolved. Germline CDR1 SQVTM, CDR2 ANQGSEA. The V and J ends lost 4 bases and 4 bases respectively, with 10 bases between them. The CDR3 is 12 amino acids. CDR3 in DNA: TGCAGCGTTGCCCAAGGTGGAGAGACCCAGTACTTC. It specifies CSVAQGGETQYF. Combining the CDR3 with reference TRBV29-1 and TRBJ2-5 gives the whole variable domain SAVISQKPSRDICQRGTSLTIQCQVDSQVTMMFWYRQQPGQSLTLIATANQGSEATYESGFVIDKFPISRPNLTFSTLTVSNMSPEDSSIYLCSVAQGGETQYFGPGTRLLVL.

This chain uses TRBV11-3 with TRBJ2-3; D ambiguous. The CDR3 runs 14 residues. V was cut by 3 bases and J by 2 bases, with 9 bases left in between. In germline, CDR1 is SGHNT, CDR2 YENEEA. The CDR3 region is CASSFDLPTDTQYF. The CDR3 nucleotides are TGTGCCAGCAGCTTCGACTTGCCCACAGATACGCAGTATTTT.

The chain couples TRBV29-1 to TRBJ1-5; D call uncertain. The germline V and J ends were trimmed by 6 bases and 1 base, with 13 bases remaining between them. This CDR3 has 14 residues. Germline V gives CDR1 SQVTM, CDR2 ANQGSEA. CDR3 coding DNA: TGCAGCGTATGGGAGGGAGTGAGCAATCAGCCCCAGCATTTT. Translating it yields CSVWEGVSNQPQHF.

This clone was counted many times. The rearrangement links TRBV28 to TRBJ1-1; D unresolved. The CDR3 loop spans 12 amino acids. The germline CDR1 and CDR2 sequences are MDHEN and SYDVKM. The CDR3 DNA follows: TGTGGCTCTGGCCCCATGAACACTGAAGCTTTCTTT. Its protein product is CGSGPMNTEAFF.

This chain uses TRBV7-2 with TRBJ2-1; D is unclear. From germline, CDR1 is SGHTA and CDR2 FQGNSA. Trimming pared 3 bases from V and 6 bases from J, leaving 12 bases between. The CDR3 totals 14 residues. The CDR3 DNA is TGTGCCAGCAGCTTTAAGGGTTTTAGCAATGAGCAGTTCTTC. Protein: CASSFKGFSNEQFF. Drawing the rest from reference TRBV7-2 and TRBJ2-1, the complete variable domain is GAGVSQSPSNKVTEKGKDVELRCDPISGHTALYWYRQSLGQGLEFLIYFQGNSAPDKSGLPSDRFSAERTGGSVSTLTIQRTQQEDSAVYLCASSFKGFSNEQFFGPGTRLTVL.

The chain has TRBV7-2 and TRBJ2-2; D not certain. Germline CDR1 is SGHTA and CDR2 is FQGNSA. Trimming left V 5 bases short and J 3 bases short, with 7 bases between. The CDR3 is made up of 13 amino acids. CDR3 loop: CASSPDYTGELFF. The CDR3 DNA reads TGTGCCAGCAGCCCCGATTACACCGGGGAGCTGTTTTTT. The variable domain in full, with the rest retrieved from reference TRBV7-2 and TRBJ2-2, is GAGVSQSPSNKVTEKGKDVELRCDPISGHTALYWYRQSLGQGLEFLIYFQGNSAPDKSGLPSDRFSAERTGGSVSTLTIQRTQQEDSAVYLCASSPDYTGELFFGEGSRLTVL.

The rearrangement links TRBV12-5 to TRBJ1-2; the D is unclear. CDR3 length: 12 residues. From germline, CDR1 is LGHNT and CDR2 FRNRAP. Trimming cost V 8 bases and J 1 base, with 8 bases left between them. The CDR3 DNA follows: TGTGCTAGTTTTACGAGTAACTATGGCTACACCTTC. Encoded protein: CASFTSNYGYTF.

Concerning this clone: Other DNA variants within this sample encode the same CDR3. The chain links TRBV29-1 to TRBJ2-2; D might be TRBD2 (6 bases). CDR3 length: 13 residues. V gave up 3 bases and J gave up 3 bases, with 8 bases separating them. Germline V gene data show CDR1 as SQVTM and CDR2 as ANQGSEA. The CDR3 DNA reads as TGCAGCGTTGACGGGGGATACACCGGGGAGCTGTTTTTT. Its protein is CSVDGGYTGELFF.

Many counts were recorded for this clone. The rearrangement uses TRBV7-9 and TRBJ2-7; D remains ambiguous. The V gene lost 1 base and the J gene lost 7 bases, with 14 bases spanning the gap. The CDR3 sequence is 14 residues long. Germline V gene lookup returns CDR1 SEHNR and CDR2 FQNEAQ (reference sequence). CDR3 protein: CASSLGGSDQEQYF. CDR3 nucleotide sequence: TGTGCCAGCAGCTTAGGAGGATCTGACCAAGAGCAGTACTTC.

The chain carries TRBV7-3 and TRBJ2-4, with D unresolved. This CDR3 region has 16 residues. CDR1 and CDR2 from the germline V gene are SGHTA and FQGTGA. V was shortened by 1 base and J by 3 bases, with 13 bases between the two germline ends. CDR3 region: CASSLKGSPGKNIQYF. DNA for the CDR3: TGTGCCAGCAGCTTAAAAGGCTCCCCCGGCAAAAACATTCAGTACTTC.